In this sample, the clone carrying this T cell receptor beta chain turned up a few times. Its antigen remains unidentified. V gave up 5 bases and J gave up 2 bases; unmatched junction bases: 9. Germline V gene sequence: CDR1 LNHDA, CDR2 SQIVND (reference sequence). This CDR3 is built from 17 residues. Using immunoSEQ multiplex PCR, the repertoire was profiled, and TCRdb retains in-frame clones only, with some absent. The sample carries hundreds of thousands of clones, 85% to 95% recorded once. This sample was taken from a study of T cell responses to AZD1222 COVID-19 vaccine. General observations from the study: Just a handful of AZD1222 recipients were seropositive at baseline. Repertoires were sampled only after the peak T cell response. Clonal diversity may have been underestimated, and the donors were mostly white British, with more females than males. Vaccine-associated CD4 TCRs ranged over spike, dominating at 160-218 and 743-854.

This sequence originates from an adult in good health. This material consisted of peripheral blood, taken on day 0 of MenACWY control vaccination. The chain links TRBV19 to TRBJ1-2; TRBD1 agrees at 12 bases. The CDR3 region is CASSRRDRGPGNYGYTF. As DNA, the CDR3 is TGTGCCAGTAGTCGACGGGACAGGGGGCCGGGGAACTATGGCTACACCTTC.